The present entry profiles one T cell receptor (beta chain) with its context. The sample comes from a study of blood T cell repertoires in COVID-19. In the study overall: Samples taken during acute and convalescent COVID-19 were collected in the United States, Italy and Spain. PBMCs, B-cell-depleted T cells, or T cells were the source of the cDNA or gDNA that made up the material.

Germline values: CDR1 SGHNT, CDR2 YENEEA. V lost 7 bases, J lost 5 bases, and 15 bases lay in between. The CDR3 runs 14 residues. TCRdb's table, derived via immunoSEQ multiplex PCR, lists solely in-frame clones and lacks some. Found here are roughly 340,000 clones, about 90% of them singletons; the top ten hold about 3%. The sequenced material came from peripheral blood. The source of this sequence is a woman aged 30 to 39 with COVID-19, enrolled during active disease. The J gene is TRBJ2-1, the V gene TRBV11-3, with a weak D call TRBD1 (6 bases). Here the CDR3 DNA reads TGTGCCAGCACCCAGGGGCAGGGACACAATGAGCAGTTCTTC. This encodes CASTQGQGHNEQFF.